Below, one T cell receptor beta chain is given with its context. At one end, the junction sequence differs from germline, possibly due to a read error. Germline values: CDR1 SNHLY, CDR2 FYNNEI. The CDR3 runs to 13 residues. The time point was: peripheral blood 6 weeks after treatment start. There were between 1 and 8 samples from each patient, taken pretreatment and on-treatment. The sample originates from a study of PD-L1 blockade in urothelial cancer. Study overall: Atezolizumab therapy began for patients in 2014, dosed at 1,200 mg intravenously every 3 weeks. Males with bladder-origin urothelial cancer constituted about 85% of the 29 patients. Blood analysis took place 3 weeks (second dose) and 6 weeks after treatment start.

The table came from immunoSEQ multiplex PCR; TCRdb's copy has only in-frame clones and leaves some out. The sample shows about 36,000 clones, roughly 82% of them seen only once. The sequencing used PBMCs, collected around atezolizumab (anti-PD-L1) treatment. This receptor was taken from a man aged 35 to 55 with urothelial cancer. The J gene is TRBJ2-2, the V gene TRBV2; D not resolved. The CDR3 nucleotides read TGTGCCAGCAGCGAAGCGCGGACCGGGGAGCTGTTTTTT. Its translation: CASSEARTGELFF.